This TCR beta chain was recorded in a study of regulatory T cells in long-lasting Graves disease. General study results and limits: When disease was persistent, TRBV28, TRBJ1-2 and TRBJ2-5 were the favored segments. Those with persistent disease had in common more public clonotypes (approximately 2,500) than new patients (roughly 930).

This clonotype showed up many times. Antigen: not known. V lost 8 bases, J lost 0 bases, and 14 bases lay in between. This CDR3 contains 15 residues. Time point noted: newly diagnosed GD, antithyroid drugs for less than 3 months. The TCR library was made from RNA extracted from PBMCs. Relying on iRepertoire HTBI primers and Arm-PCR of CDR3 regions, the team built TCR beta libraries. TCRdb itself ran the multiplex PCR reads through MiXCR, one entry per CDR3 protein. The data contain about 400,000 distinct CDR3 sequences, approximately 16% of them singletons. In addition, the sample was reused for a study of T cells in Graves' hyperthyroidism and ophthalmopathy.

Sequenced here: peripheral blood mononuclear cells (PBMCs), sampled at new diagnosis, from a patient treated with antithyroid drugs. The clonotype was recovered from a woman aged 40 to 49 with Graves disease. The chain has TRBV12-3 or TRBV12-4 and TRBJ1-3, with TRBD1 as a possible D gene (5 bases). CDR3 loop: CASGNTGVSGNTIYF. The CDR3 region has the DNA TGTGCCAGCGGGAATACAGGAGTCTCTGGAAACACCATATATTTT.